Shown below are 11 T cell receptor beta chains from a single sample sequenced in a study of blood T cell repertoires in COVID-19. Method: immunoSEQ multiplex PCR; TCRdb's copy keeps in-frame clones and lacks some. The table has some 320,000 clones, under 95% seen once. The sample was PBMCs or T cells enriched from blood (not recorded which). These receptors came from a man aged 55-75 years who had recovered from COVID-19.

The chain couples TRBV10-1 to TRBJ2-2; TRBD1 is a possible D gene (6 bases). Germline CDR1 WNHNN, CDR2 SYGVQD (reference sequence). CDR3 length equals 15 residues. Trimming removed 4 bases from V and 3 bases from J, with 12 bases in between. CDR3 loop: CASSVQGADTGELFF. The CDR3 DNA sequence: TGCGCCAGCAGTGTACAGGGCGCGGACACCGGGGAGCTGTTTTTT.

The chain is built from TRBV9 and TRBJ2-7; D is perhaps TRBD1 (5 bases). The CDR3 is 15 amino acids. V was shortened by 0 bases and J by 2 bases, with 12 bases between the two germline ends. Germline CDR1 reads SGDLS; CDR2 reads YYNGEE. The CDR3 protein is CASSVGTGLTYEQYF. The CDR3 region has the DNA TGTGCCAGCAGCGTAGGAACAGGCCTTACCTACGAGCAGTACTTC.

This rearrangement joins TRBV11-2 to TRBJ1-2; D call uncertain. The ends were cut back, 6 bases at V and 7 bases at J, with 15 bases in the middle. The CDR3 is made up of 13 amino acids. Germline CDR1 is SGHAT and CDR2 is FQNNGV. The CDR3 loop is CASRNGMAGGYTF. The CDR3 DNA follows: TGTGCCAGCAGGAACGGAATGGCGGGTGGCTACACCTTC.

The V gene is TRBV11-2, the J gene TRBJ2-1; 11 nucleotides match TRBD1. Trimming cost V 5 bases and J 8 bases; bases outside gene matches: 14. Germline V gives CDR1 SGHAT, CDR2 FQNNGV. The CDR3 is made up of 17 amino acids. For the CDR3, the DNA is TGTGCCAGCAGCCGAAGACGAACCGGACAGGGGGCCTATGAGCAGTTCTTC. Translated, it gives CASSRRRTGQGAYEQFF.

The rearrangement uses TRBV4-1 and TRBJ1-1, with 8 bases aligning to TRBD1. J gave up 6 bases and V 0 bases, and 9 bases lay outside the gene matches. Germline CDR1 is MGHRA and CDR2 is YSYEKL. There are 16 residues in the CDR3. The chain's CDR3 is CASSQEGTGGDAEAFF. The CDR3, as DNA: TGCGCCAGCAGCCAAGAGGGCACAGGGGGAGACGCTGAAGCTTTCTTT.

The chain's CDR3 is CASSSRDRGYNEQFF. The CDR3 DNA reads TGTGCCAGCAGCTCGCGGGACAGGGGCTACAATGAGCAGTTCTTC. The chain combines TRBV6-5 with TRBJ2-1; 10 nucleotides agree with TRBD1. Germline V lookup: CDR1 MNHEY, CDR2 SVGAGI. V trimming: 6 bases; J trimming: 3 bases; junction bases outside the gene matches: 5. This CDR3 region has 15 residues.

The chain links TRBV3-1 (or the pseudogene TRBV3-2) to TRBJ2-7; 7 bases are shared with TRBD2. The CDR3 is 15 amino acids. The germline V gene has CDR1 LGHDT and CDR2 YNNKEL (reference sequence). V shed 1 base, J shed 6 bases, and the junction held 9 bases outside the gene matches. CDR3 amino acids: CASSQGLGGRGEQYF. For the CDR3, the DNA is TGTGCCAGCAGCCAAGGTTTGGGCGGGAGAGGCGAGCAGTACTTC.

The V gene is TRBV9, the J gene TRBJ2-3; weak D call: TRBD2 (5 bases). Between the trimmed V and J ends, which lost 5 bases and 0 bases, there was a span of 13 bases. There are 15 residues in the CDR3. Germline V lookup: CDR1 SGDLS, CDR2 YYNGEE. The CDR3 bases are TGTGCCAGCAGTGCAGCGGTTACTAGCACAGATACGCAGTATTTT. It specifies CASSAAVTSTDTQYF.

The rearrangement joins TRBV7-9 to TRBJ1-2; D remains unclear. This CDR3 is 13 amino acids long. CDR1 is SEHNR, CDR2 FQNEAQ, per germline (reference sequence). The germline V and J ends were trimmed by 5 bases and 4 bases, with 11 bases remaining between them. The CDR3 region has the DNA TGTGCCAGCAGCAACGGAGGAACCTATGGCTACACCTTC. This sequence encodes CASSNGGTYGYTF.

The gene calls are TRBV24-1 and TRBJ2-2; the D gene is possibly TRBD1 (6 bases). Trimming shortened V by 5 bases and J by 6 bases, and 9 bases separated the two germline ends. The CDR3 covers 13 residues. CDR1 is KGHDR and CDR2 is SFDVKD in the germline V gene. In DNA form, the CDR3 reads TGTGCCACCAGTGCCAGGGGCGCCGGGGAGCTGTTTTTT. This codes for CATSARGAGELFF.

This clone was observed once. The chain recombines TRBV2 with TRBJ2-1; the D gene is possibly TRBD1 (5 bases). The V gene lost 8 bases and the J gene lost 3 bases, with 14 bases spanning the gap. Germline assignment: CDR1 SNHLY and CDR2 FYNNEI. The CDR3 covers 14 residues. The CDR3 here is CASLGQGNYNEQFF. CDR3 in DNA: TGTGCCAGCCTCGGCCAGGGCAACTACAATGAGCAGTTCTTC.